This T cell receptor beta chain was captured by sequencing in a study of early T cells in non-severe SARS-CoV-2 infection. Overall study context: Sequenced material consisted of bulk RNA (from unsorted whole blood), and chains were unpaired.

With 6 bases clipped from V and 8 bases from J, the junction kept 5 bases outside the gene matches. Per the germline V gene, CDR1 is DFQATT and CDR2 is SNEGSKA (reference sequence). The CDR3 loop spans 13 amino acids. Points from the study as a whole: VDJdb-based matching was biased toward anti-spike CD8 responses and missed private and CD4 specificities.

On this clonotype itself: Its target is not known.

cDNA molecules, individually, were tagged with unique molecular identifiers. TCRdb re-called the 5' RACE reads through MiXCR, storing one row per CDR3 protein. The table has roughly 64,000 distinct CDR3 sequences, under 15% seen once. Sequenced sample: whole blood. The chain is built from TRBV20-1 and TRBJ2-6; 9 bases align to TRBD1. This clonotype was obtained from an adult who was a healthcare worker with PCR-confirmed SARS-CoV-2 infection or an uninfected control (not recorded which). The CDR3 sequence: CSADRGGSNVLTF. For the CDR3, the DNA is TGCAGTGCCGACAGGGGGGGTTCCAACGTCCTGACTTTC.